Below, 2 T cell receptor beta chains from the same sample are listed, as sequenced in a study of blood T cell repertoires in COVID-19. Here immunoSEQ multiplex PCR was the method, and the copy in TCRdb shows in-frame clones only, minus some. Counted here are 130,000 or so clones, about 89% occurring once; the ten biggest clones make up 15% to 20%. Material for sequencing was peripheral blood. The receptors come from a man aged 45-65 years with active or convalescent COVID-19.

The chain combines TRBV9 with TRBJ2-2; D not resolved. This CDR3 spans 18 amino acids. Between the trimmed V and J ends, which lost 4 bases and 1 base, there was a span of 20 bases. Looked up from germline, CDR1 is SGDLS and CDR2 is YYNGEE. CDR3 sequence: CASSSPPPPWRNTGELFF. The CDR3 nucleotides read TGTGCCAGCAGCTCCCCCCCACCGCCGTGGAGGAACACCGGGGAGCTGTTTTTT.

This clone was recorded only once. J is TRBJ2-3 and V is TRBV4-1; no definite D call. The V gene lost 3 bases and the J gene lost 5 bases, with 9 bases spanning the gap. The CDR3 sequence is 13 residues long. Germline V CDR1 and CDR2: MGHRA, YSYEKL. DNA of the CDR3: TGCGCCAGCAGCCAGGCCGTCGTAGATACGCAGTATTTT. Translated: CASSQAVVDTQYF.